The 21 T cell receptor beta chains below all came from one sample that was sequenced in a study of blood T cells in healthy people across ages. Next came a second PCR, run for roughly 6 to 11 cycles, which used a sample-barcoded 5' primer along with a J-beta primer mix. Each CDR3 protein gets one entry after TCRdb re-called the 5' RACE reads with MiXCR. The sample consists of roughly 2 million distinct CDR3 sequences, 49% of them appearing once. Specimen: blood. The receptors come from a woman aged 40 to 49 in good health.

V and J are TRBV12-3 or TRBV12-4 and TRBJ2-1; D may correspond to TRBD1 or TRBD2 (5 bases each). Trimming removed 0 bases from V and 12 bases from J, with 6 bases in between. The CDR3 extends over 11 amino acids. The CDR3 nucleotides read TGTGCCAGCAGTTTAGCGGGGGTGCAGTTCTTC. Amino acids: CASSLAGVQFF.

The sample holds one count of this clonotype. This chain uses TRBV28 with TRBJ2-1; D gene uncertain. Germline CDR1 reads MDHEN; CDR2 reads SYDVKM. Trimming cost V 2 bases and J 6 bases, with 14 bases left between them. The CDR3 loop spans 15 amino acids. This chain's CDR3 is CASSLVSGMGNEQFF. The CDR3, as DNA: TGTGCCAGCAGTTTAGTTTCCGGCATGGGCAATGAGCAGTTCTTC. The whole variable domain, remainder taken from reference TRBV28 and TRBJ2-1, is DVKVTQSSRYLVKRTGEKVFLECVQDMDHENMFWYRQDPGLGLRLIYFSYDVKMKEKGDIPEGYSVSREKKERFSLILESASTNQTSMYLCASSLVSGMGNEQFFGPGTRLTVL.

This chain connects TRBV12-3 or TRBV12-4 to TRBJ2-7; tentatively, D is TRBD2 (7 bases). The CDR3 has 16 amino acids. V was trimmed by 2 bases and J by 7 bases, leaving 21 bases between them. The CDR3 reads CASSLPGIGGLEEQYF. The CDR3 coding sequence is TGTGCCAGCAGTTTACCGGGTATCGGGGGGCTCGAGGAGCAGTACTTC.

This clonotype has a handful of counts. The chain employs TRBV7-9 and TRBJ2-7; D remains unclear. The CDR3 is made up of 12 amino acids. Per germline, CDR1 SEHNR and CDR2 FQNEAQ (reference sequence). V shed 1 base and J shed 9 bases, with 10 bases lying between them. Here the CDR3 reads CASSLEAPGQYF. CDR3 sequence (DNA): TGTGCCAGCAGCTTAGAGGCTCCGGGGCAGTACTTC. Full variable domain (remainder filled in from reference TRBV7-9 and TRBJ2-7): DTGVSQNPRHKITKRGQNVTFRCDPISEHNRLYWYRQTLGQGPEFLTYFQNEAQLEKSRLLSDRFSAERPKGSFSTLEIQRTEQGDSAMYLCASSLEAPGQYFGPGTRLTVT.

This chain joins TRBV20-1 and TRBJ2-1; TRBD2 aligns across 9 bases. Trimming cost V 3 bases and J 2 bases; bases outside gene matches: 5. This CDR3 comprises 15 residues. Germline V lookup: CDR1 DFQATT, CDR2 SNEGSKA (reference sequence). CDR3 nucleotides: TGCAGTGCTAGTGGGCTAGCGGGGACCTACAATGAGCAGTTCTTC. The encoded protein is CSASGLAGTYNEQFF.

V and J are TRBV19 and TRBJ2-1; D might be TRBD1 (5 bases). Germline V gene lookup returns CDR1 LNHDA and CDR2 SQIVND (reference sequence). This CDR3 is built from 13 residues. V lost 2 bases and J lost 5, with 7 bases in between. The CDR3 is CASSIRTNNEQFF. The CDR3, as DNA: TGTGCCAGTAGTATAAGGACAAACAATGAGCAGTTCTTC.

On this clonotype: Germline and junction disagree at one end, which may indicate a read error. The J gene is TRBJ2-7, the V gene TRBV5-6, with D unclear. The CDR3 is 15 amino acids. Germline CDR1 reads SGHDT; CDR2 reads YYEEEE. The CDR3 loop is CTSSPPGSPSYEQYF. CDR3 nucleotides: TGTACCAGCAGCCCTCCCGGGTCTCCCTCCTACGAGCAGTACTTC.

This chain connects TRBV7-6 to TRBJ1-1; TRBD1 agrees at 8 bases. CDR1 and CDR2 from the germline V gene are SGHVS and FNYEAQ. The CDR3 has 15 amino acids. J gave up 2 bases and V 5 bases, and 7 bases lay outside the gene matches. CDR3 nucleotides: TGTGCCAGCAGCCAACCACAGGGGGGCAACACTGAAGCTTTCTTT. Its protein product is CASSQPQGGNTEAFF.

As regards this clonotype: Given a much more abundant clone one base away, this may be a read error. The chain combines TRBV20-1 with TRBJ2-7, with D perhaps TRBD1 (6 bases). V was cut by 8 bases and J by 3 bases, with 11 bases left in between. CDR1 is DFQATT, CDR2 SNEGSKA, per germline (reference sequence). This CDR3 has 11 amino acids. In DNA, the CDR3 is TGCAGTCTCAGGGGAATCTACGAGCAGTACTTC. The encoded protein is CSLRGIYEQYF.

This clonotype was recorded only once. The chain combines TRBV6-5 with TRBJ2-7; perhaps TRBD2 as D (7 bases). CDR3 size: 13 residues. V gave up 6 bases and J gave up 9 bases, with 18 bases separating them. The V gene's germline CDR1 is MNHEY and CDR2 SVGAGI. The CDR3 spells CASRTGAGEGQYF. The CDR3 bases are TGTGCCAGCAGGACTGGGGCAGGGGAGGGGCAGTACTTC.

The chain has TRBV20-1 and TRBJ2-1; no clear D. Germline lookup yields CDR1 DFQATT and CDR2 SNEGSKA (reference sequence). The CDR3 is 12 residues long. The ends were cut back, 3 bases at V and 9 bases at J, with 12 bases in the middle. Written as DNA, the CDR3 is TGCAGTGCTAGCCCTCTCGGACGTGAGCAGTTCTTC. Residues: CSASPLGREQFF.

The V gene is TRBV12-3 or TRBV12-4, the J gene TRBJ2-7, with 15 bases matching TRBD2. The end of the DNA aligns better with TRBJ2-5, so the J call may be wrong. CDR3 length equals 19 residues. CDR3 protein: CASSLWRSGTSGGSETQYF. In nucleotides, the CDR3 is TGTGCCAGCAGTCTCTGGAGGTCCGGGACTAGCGGGGGGTCAGAGACCCAGTACTTC.

This chain's CDR3 is CSVVPQSVGVSYNEQFF. The CDR3 DNA follows: TGCAGCGTTGTACCCCAATCTGTGGGGGTCTCCTACAATGAGCAGTTCTTC. The chain recombines TRBV29-1 with TRBJ2-1; either TRBD1 or TRBD2 may fit D (5 bases each). Germline V CDR1 and CDR2: SQVTM, ANQGSEA. V dropped 4 bases and J dropped 0 bases, with 19 bases sitting between them. CDR3 size: 17 residues.

The chain joins TRBV4-3 to TRBJ2-7; 7 bases line up with TRBD1. CDR1 LGHNA and CDR2 YSLEER come from the germline V gene. The ends lost 0 bases at V and 0 bases at J; junction bases unmatched: 14. The CDR3 runs 19 residues. CDR3 sequence (DNA): TGCGCCAGCAGCCAAGATAGGGTTCGGGACAGTCCAAGCTCCTACGAGCAGTACTTC. Its protein product is CASSQDRVRDSPSSYEQYF.

This clonotype came up a few times. This chain uses TRBV2 with TRBJ2-3; possibly TRBD2 for D (5 bases). Germline loops: CDR1 SNHLY, CDR2 FYNNEI. Trimming removed 10 bases from V and 6 bases from J, with 20 bases in between. The CDR3 runs to 14 residues. CDR3: CATESWGAEDTQYF. DNA for the CDR3: TGTGCCACCGAAAGTTGGGGAGCAGAGGATACGCAGTATTTT.

The chain links TRBV19 to TRBJ2-1; the D call may be TRBD1 or TRBD2 (5 bases each). Trimming pared 3 bases from V and 9 bases from J, leaving 18 bases between. CDR1 and CDR2 from the germline V gene are LNHDA and SQIVND (reference sequence). This CDR3 contains 15 residues. The CDR3 DNA reads TGTGCCAGTAGTATCCGGGACCAACTGCTAGGTGAGCAGTTCTTC. It yields the protein CASSIRDQLLGEQFF.

The chain is built from TRBV4-2 and TRBJ2-5; D ambiguous. The CDR3 is 14 residues long. Germline CDR1 and CDR2: LGHNA and YNFKEQ. V lost 0 bases and J lost 5, with 10 bases in between. The chain's CDR3 is CASSQEWSIETQYF. CDR3 DNA sequence: TGTGCCAGCAGCCAAGAGTGGAGTATTGAGACCCAGTACTTC.

This clonotype was seen more than once but under ten times. The rearrangement joins TRBV4-1 to TRBJ2-7; D is unclear. The CDR3 length is 16 residues. Germline lookup yields CDR1 MGHRA and CDR2 YSYEKL. V was cut by 4 bases and J by 1 base, with 17 bases left in between. The CDR3 sequence: CASSRVTVVESYEQYF. The CDR3 nucleotides are TGCGCCAGCAGCCGAGTTACAGTAGTTGAATCCTACGAGCAGTACTTC.

The V call is TRBV29-1, the J call TRBJ2-7; D unclear. V shed 7 bases and J shed 0 bases, with 16 bases lying between them. There are 14 residues in the CDR3. CDR1 is SQVTM and CDR2 is ANQGSEA in the germline V gene. CDR3 sequence: CSARGRKSSYEQYF. CDR3 in DNA: TGCAGCGCCCGCGGTCGAAAGAGCTCCTACGAGCAGTACTTC.

This rearrangement joins TRBV12-3 or TRBV12-4 to TRBJ2-3; D ambiguous. The ends were cut back, 5 bases at V and 4 bases at J, with 10 bases in the middle. The CDR3 consists of 13 residues. The CDR3, as DNA: TGTGCCAGCAGTAGAGGCAGCTCAGATACGCAGTATTTT. Translated, it gives CASSRGSSDTQYF.

The chain links TRBV19 to TRBJ1-2; D remains unclear. CDR1 LNHDA and CDR2 SQIVND come from the germline V gene (reference sequence). CDR3 length equals 13 residues. The V end lost 1 base, the J end lost 4 bases, and 7 bases lay between the germline ends. CDR3 bases: TGTGCCAGTAGTATAGGGCATGCCTATGGCTACACCTTC. Its translation is CASSIGHAYGYTF.